This T cell receptor (beta chain) appears in the sequencing data of a study of T cells in Graves' hyperthyroidism and ophthalmopathy. There are many counts of this clonotype. The antigen is unknown. This CDR3 contains 15 residues. The V end was cut by 1 base, the J end by 2 bases, with 14 bases between. CDR1 and CDR2 (germline): DFQATT, SNEGSKA (reference sequence). Amplification of TCR beta CDR3 regions used RNA as the template. Initially, a first-round RT-PCR of the TCR CDR3 employed the HTBI primer set. TCRdb called the multiplex PCR reads again in MiXCR, with one record for every CDR3 protein. The table lists over 500,000 distinct CDR3 sequences, around 15% of them singletons. Overall study results and limits: Researchers report that a 13 V-J model separated ophthalmopathy from stable hyperthyroidism.

The sequence derives from a woman in her 30s with Graves' ophthalmopathy. The specimen sequenced was blood. The chain employs TRBV20-1 and TRBJ1-2, with D tentatively TRBD1 (5 bases). For the CDR3, the DNA is TGCAGTGCTAGAGGTGGGCAGGGAAGAAACTATGGCTACACCTTC. Amino acid sequence: CSARGGQGRNYGYTF.